What follows is one T cell receptor beta chain and its context. Its cognate antigen is unknown. The CDR3 loop spans 14 amino acids. CDR1 is MNHNY, CDR2 SVGAGI, per germline (reference sequence). The sample originates from a study of blood T cells in healthy people across ages. Study-wide points: TCR beta diversity per million T cells fell roughly linearly with age. For the donors, CMV status was unknown and possibly confounded expanded clonotype changes.

Alongside a J-beta primer mix, a sample-barcoded 5' primer served in a second PCR lasting roughly 6 to 11 cycles. Tagging of each cDNA molecule was performed by a template-switch adaptor with 12 random nucleotides. TCRdb used MiXCR to reprocess the 5' RACE reads, holding one entry per CDR3 protein. The table lists 1 million or so distinct CDR3 sequences, about 23% of them singletons. Separately, the same data were catalogued under a study of T cells of mothers and their children. That study adds: The study recruited three healthy Caucasian mothers and their six children as donors.

The V call is TRBV6-6, the J call TRBJ2-7, with 8 bases fitting TRBD1. The end of the DNA aligns better with TRBJ2-1, so the J call may be wrong. The TCR was taken from a girl aged 2-10 years in good health. Material: blood. The CDR3: CASARQGSYNEQFF. Written as DNA, the CDR3 is TGTGCCAGCGCTAGACAGGGGTCCTACAATGAGCAGTTCTTC.